These 20 T cell receptor beta chains share one sample of origin, sequenced in a study of cytomegalovirus exposure and HLA in healthy donors. PCR primers comprised 60 Vbeta and 13 Jbeta primers. Profiling relied on immunoSEQ multiplex PCR, and the TCRdb table lists in-frame clones only, not all of them. The table has approximately 180,000 clones, about 13% seen once. The sequenced material came from PBMCs. The receptors derive from a man in his forties or fifties in good health and CMV-seropositive.

The gene calls are TRBV19 and TRBJ2-5; 7 nucleotides align to TRBD1. V lost 7 bases to trimming and J lost 7 bases; unmatched junction nucleotides: 6. Germline assignment: CDR1 LNHDA and CDR2 SQIVND (reference sequence). CDR3 size: 12 residues. The DNA for the CDR3 is TGTGCCAGTAATGACAGGGTGGGGACCCAGTACTTC. This codes for CASNDRVGTQYF.

In its sample, this clone was seen a few times. Other DNA sequences in the sample encode the same CDR3. This chain joins TRBV7-2 and TRBJ1-2; 8 bases line up with TRBD1. Germline loops: CDR1 SGHTA, CDR2 FQGNSA. The trim removed 5 bases at V and 4 bases at J, leaving 6 bases unmatched. This CDR3 is built from 14 residues. The CDR3 spells CASSPDRGGYGYTF. CDR3 nucleotides: TGTGCCAGCAGCCCCGACAGGGGCGGCTATGGCTACACCTTC.

The gene calls are TRBV28 and TRBJ1-5, with TRBD1 matching 7 bases. Unmatched junction bases numbered 4, after V lost 4 bases and J lost 1 base. Germline V gene lookup returns CDR1 MDHEN and CDR2 SYDVKM. This CDR3 has 15 amino acids. The CDR3 region is CASSSTGESNQPQHF. The CDR3 DNA is TGTGCCAGCAGTTCTACAGGGGAGAGCAATCAGCCCCAGCATTTT.

The V and J genes are TRBV18 and TRBJ1-2, with D unclear. Germline V CDR1 and CDR2: KGHSH, LQKENI. This CDR3 spans 12 amino acids. Trimming pared 3 bases from V and 5 bases from J, leaving 7 bases between. This CDR3 reads CASSPTEYGYTF. CDR3 coding DNA: TGTGCCAGCTCACCCACCGAGTATGGCTACACCTTC.

This clone turned up a few times. The chain recombines TRBV2 with TRBJ1-4, with D possibly TRBD1 on 5 matching bases. Germline V CDR1 and CDR2: SNHLY, FYNNEI. CDR3 size: 17 residues. V was trimmed by 6 bases and J by 4 bases, leaving 21 bases between them. This CDR3 is CASRDISARSFNEKLFF. The CDR3 coding sequence is TGTGCCAGCAGGGACATTTCCGCGCGGTCCTTTAATGAAAAACTGTTTTTT.

There are a few counts of this clone. CDR3 protein: CASSFIQGTGELFF. The CDR3 coding sequence is TGTGCCAGCAGCTTTATACAGGGGACGGGGGAGCTGTTTTTT. The gene calls are TRBV5-4 and TRBJ2-2, with 7 bases that match TRBD1. After removal of 2 bases from V and 8 bases from J, the junction contained 6 bases not matched to a gene. The V gene's germline CDR1 is SGHNT and CDR2 YYREEE (reference sequence). The CDR3 is made up of 14 amino acids.

The gene calls are TRBV28 and TRBJ2-3; D not resolved. V was shortened by 5 bases and J by 3 bases, with 9 bases between the two germline ends. Germline V CDR1 and CDR2: MDHEN, SYDVKM. CDR3 length: 13 residues. The chain's CDR3 is CASSPRWTDTQYF. The DNA of the CDR3 is TGTGCCAGCAGTCCGCGGTGGACAGATACGCAGTATTTT.

This clone appeared once. The chain couples TRBV18 to TRBJ1-3, with D perhaps TRBD1 (6 bases). This CDR3 region has 14 residues. V lost 2 bases, J lost 4 bases, and 9 bases lay in between. Per the germline V gene, CDR1 is KGHSH and CDR2 is LQKENI. CDR3 nucleotide sequence: TGTGCCAGCTCACCAGACAGGCTAGGAAACACCATATATTTT. As protein: CASSPDRLGNTIYF.

This clone was seen more than once but under ten times. The chain combines TRBV6-5 with TRBJ1-1; TRBD1 matches 7 bases. V lost 5 bases, J lost 5 bases, and 8 bases stayed unmatched. This CDR3 is 14 amino acids long. Per germline, CDR1 MNHEY and CDR2 SVGAGI. CDR3 sequence reads: CASSMTRGRTEAFF. The CDR3 coding sequence is TGTGCCAGCAGTATGACAAGGGGGCGGACTGAAGCTTTCTTT.

Note on this clone: A junction boundary mismatches the germline segment, possibly from a read error. This sequence joins TRBV27 and TRBJ1-6; D possibly corresponds to TRBD1 (6 bases). The CDR3 is 14 amino acids. CDR1 and CDR2 from the germline V gene are MNHEY and SMNVEV (reference sequence). The CDR3 bases are TGTGCCAGCAGGTCCAGGGGATATGGGTCACCCCTCAACTTT. The encoded protein is CASRSRGYGSPLNF.

The table lists this clone with a few counts. The chain has TRBV15 and TRBJ1-4; a weak D match, TRBD1 (5 bases). The CDR3 runs 14 residues. CDR1 is LNHNV and CDR2 is YYDKDF in the germline V gene (reference sequence). The V end lost 3 bases, the J end lost 4 bases, and 9 bases lay between the germline ends. The CDR3 protein is CATSRPDSNEKLFF. The CDR3 DNA is TGTGCCACCAGCAGGCCAGACAGTAATGAAAAACTGTTTTTT.

This clone occurred a few times. The CDR3 is CASSLPRETQYF. Written as DNA, the CDR3 is TGTGCCAGCAGCTTGCCCCGTGAGACCCAGTACTTC. This sequence joins TRBV5-4 and TRBJ2-5; no firm D call. The CDR3 has 12 amino acids. In germline, CDR1 is SGHNT, CDR2 YYREEE (reference sequence). Deletions cut 1 base from V and 5 bases from J, with 6 bases between.

The chain combines TRBV27 with TRBJ2-1; 8 positions match TRBD2. CDR3 size: 14 residues. V shed 8 bases and J 5 bases; nucleotides not matched to a gene: 8. Germline assignment: CDR1 MNHEY and CDR2 SMNVEV (reference sequence). In DNA form, the CDR3 reads TGTGCCAGCCCCGGGACTAGTAAACACAATGAGCAGTTCTTC. It yields the protein CASPGTSKHNEQFF.

V usage is TRBV29-1 and J usage is TRBJ1-5, with D perhaps TRBD1 (5 bases). V lost 4 bases, J lost 0 bases, and 7 bases lay in between. The CDR3 spans 13 residues. The germline CDR1 and CDR2 sequences are SQVTM and ANQGSEA. Written as DNA, the CDR3 is TGCAGCGTTGGTCAGGGTAGCAATCAGCCCCAGCATTTT. Protein sequence: CSVGQGSNQPQHF.

The chain uses TRBV28 and TRBJ2-7; D might be TRBD1 (5 bases). V lost 3 bases and J 3 bases, leaving 9 bases between the germline ends. Per germline, CDR1 MDHEN and CDR2 SYDVKM. The CDR3 is 13 amino acids. The chain's CDR3 is CASSFLGVYEQYF. The CDR3 coding sequence is TGTGCCAGCAGTTTTTTAGGGGTCTACGAGCAGTACTTC.

The V call is TRBV4-1, the J call TRBJ2-3; 8 bases match TRBD1. V dropped 0 bases and J dropped 4; count of bases not matched to a gene: 6. The CDR3 has 16 residues. The germline V gene encodes CDR1 MGHRA and CDR2 YSYEKL. This chain's CDR3 is CASSQDGTGSPDTQYF. CDR3 DNA sequence: TGCGCCAGCAGCCAAGATGGGACAGGTAGTCCAGATACGCAGTATTTT.

This clone showed up just a few times. The chain uses TRBV5-6 and TRBJ1-5, with TRBD1 as a possible D gene (6 bases). The CDR3 extends over 16 amino acids. Per germline, CDR1 SGHDT and CDR2 YYEEEE. V dropped 4 bases and J dropped 2 bases, with 16 bases sitting between them. CDR3 nucleotide sequence: TGTGCCAGCAGCATCTATAGGGGGTTGGGCAATCAGCCCCAGCATTTT. It encodes CASSIYRGLGNQPQHF.

The chain combines TRBV2 with TRBJ2-1; 12 nucleotides agree with TRBD2. CDR3 length: 17 residues. The V gene end was trimmed by 6 bases and the J gene end by 10 bases; junction bases not matched to a gene: 16. Germline V gene data show CDR1 as SNHLY and CDR2 as FYNNEI. CDR3 sequence (DNA): TGTGCCAGCAGGACGACTAGCGGGGGACCTAGGGGGGGAGAGCAGTTCTTC. This encodes CASRTTSGGPRGGEQFF.

This clone was detected only a few times. The V call is TRBV5-5, the J call TRBJ1-5; 7 bases line up with TRBD1. V gave up 4 bases and J gave up 0 bases; unmatched junction bases: 4. This CDR3 spans 15 amino acids. Germline V gene lookup returns CDR1 SGHKS and CDR2 YYEKEE (reference sequence). CDR3 loop: CASSTHRGSNQPQHF. The CDR3 DNA is TGTGCCAGCAGCACCCACAGGGGTAGCAATCAGCCCCAGCATTTT.

This clone has more than one count but fewer than ten. This chain links TRBV7-2 with TRBJ2-7; TRBD1 agrees at 11 bases. The CDR3 is 14 amino acids. V trimming: 5 bases; J trimming: 4 bases; junction bases outside the gene matches: 4. Germline V CDR1 and CDR2: SGHTA, FQGNSA. CDR3 bases: TGTGCCAGCAGCCCAGGACAGGGGGCATACGAGCAGTACTTC. Translated, it gives CASSPGQGAYEQYF.